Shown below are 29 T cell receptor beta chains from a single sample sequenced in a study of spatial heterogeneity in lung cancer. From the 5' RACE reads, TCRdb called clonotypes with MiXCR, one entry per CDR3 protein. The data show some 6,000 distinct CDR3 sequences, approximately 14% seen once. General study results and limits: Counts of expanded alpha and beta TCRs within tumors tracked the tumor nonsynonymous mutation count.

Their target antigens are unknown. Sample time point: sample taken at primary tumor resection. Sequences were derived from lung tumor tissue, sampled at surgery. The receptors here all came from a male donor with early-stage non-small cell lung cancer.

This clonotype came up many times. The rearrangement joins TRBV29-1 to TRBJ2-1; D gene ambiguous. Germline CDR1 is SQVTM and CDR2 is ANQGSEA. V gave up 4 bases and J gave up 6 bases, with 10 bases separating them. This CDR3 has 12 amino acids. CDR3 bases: TGCAGCGTTGTATGGCAGACCAATGAGCAGTTCTTC. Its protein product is CSVVWQTNEQFF.

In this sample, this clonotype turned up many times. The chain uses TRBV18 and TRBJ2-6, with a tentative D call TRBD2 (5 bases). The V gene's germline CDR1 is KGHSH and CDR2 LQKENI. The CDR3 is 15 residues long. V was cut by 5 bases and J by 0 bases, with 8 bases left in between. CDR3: CASSGGYSGANVLTF. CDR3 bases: TGTGCCAGCTCAGGCGGGTACTCTGGGGCCAACGTCCTGACTTTC. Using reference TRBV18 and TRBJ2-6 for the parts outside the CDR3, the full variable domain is NAGVMQNPRHLVRRRGQEARLRCSPMKGHSHVYWYRQLPEEGLKFMVYLQKENIIDESGMPKERFSAEFPKEGPSILRIQQVVRGDSAAYFCASSGGYSGANVLTFGAGSRLTVL.

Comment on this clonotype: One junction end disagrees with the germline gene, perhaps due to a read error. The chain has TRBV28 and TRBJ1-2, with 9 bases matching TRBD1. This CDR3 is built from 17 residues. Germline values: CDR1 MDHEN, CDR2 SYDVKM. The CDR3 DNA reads TGTGCCAGCATTGGGACAGGGAGGGGATCTTTGGGCTATGGCCACACCTTC. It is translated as CASIGTGRGSLGYGHTF.

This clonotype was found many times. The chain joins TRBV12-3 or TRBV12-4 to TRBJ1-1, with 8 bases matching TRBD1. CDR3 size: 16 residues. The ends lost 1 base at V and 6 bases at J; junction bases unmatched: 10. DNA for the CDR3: TGTGCCAGCAGTTTAGGACGGGGCAGGGGGCGATCTGAAGCTTTCTTT. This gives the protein CASSLGRGRGRSEAFF.

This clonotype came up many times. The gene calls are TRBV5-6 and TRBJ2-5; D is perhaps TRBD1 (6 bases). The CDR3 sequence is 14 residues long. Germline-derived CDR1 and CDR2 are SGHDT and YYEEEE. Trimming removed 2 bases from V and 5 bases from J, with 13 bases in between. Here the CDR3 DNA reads TGTGCCAGCAGCTTTAGAACAGGGATGGAGACCCAGTACTTC. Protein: CASSFRTGMETQYF.

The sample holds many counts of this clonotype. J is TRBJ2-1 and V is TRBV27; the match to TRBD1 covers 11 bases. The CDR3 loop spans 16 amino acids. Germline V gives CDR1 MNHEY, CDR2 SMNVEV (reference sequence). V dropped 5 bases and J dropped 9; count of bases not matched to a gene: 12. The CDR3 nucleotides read TGTGCCAGCAGTAACCCCTGGACAGGGGGCGAAGGTGAGCAGTTCTTC. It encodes CASSNPWTGGEGEQFF.

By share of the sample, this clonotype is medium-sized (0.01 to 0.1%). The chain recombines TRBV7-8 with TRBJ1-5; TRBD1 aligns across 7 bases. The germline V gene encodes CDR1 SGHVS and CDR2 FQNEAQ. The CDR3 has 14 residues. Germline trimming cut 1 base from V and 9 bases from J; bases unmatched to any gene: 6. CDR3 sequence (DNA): TGTGCCAGCAGCTTAGACACAGGGGATGGGCCCCAGCATTTT. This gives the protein CASSLDTGDGPQHF.

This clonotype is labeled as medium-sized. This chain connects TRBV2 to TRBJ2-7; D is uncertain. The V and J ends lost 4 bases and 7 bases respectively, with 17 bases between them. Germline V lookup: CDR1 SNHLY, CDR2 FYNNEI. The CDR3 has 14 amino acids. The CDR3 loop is CASSAQWWFREQYF. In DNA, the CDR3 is TGTGCCAGCAGTGCTCAGTGGTGGTTTAGGGAGCAGTACTTC. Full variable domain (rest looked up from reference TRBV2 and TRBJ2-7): EPEVTQTPSHQVTQMGQEVILRCVPISNHLYFYWYRQILGQKVEFLVSFYNNEISEKSEIFDDQFSVERPDGSNFTLKIRSTKLEDSAMYFCASSAQWWFREQYFGPGTRLTVT.

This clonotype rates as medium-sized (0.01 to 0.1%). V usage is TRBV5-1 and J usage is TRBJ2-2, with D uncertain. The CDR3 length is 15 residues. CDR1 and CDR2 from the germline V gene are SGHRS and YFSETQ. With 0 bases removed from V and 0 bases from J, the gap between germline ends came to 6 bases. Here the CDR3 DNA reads TGCGCCAGCAGCTTGGTAACGGCGAACACCGGGGAGCTGTTTTTT. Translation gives CASSLVTANTGELFF.

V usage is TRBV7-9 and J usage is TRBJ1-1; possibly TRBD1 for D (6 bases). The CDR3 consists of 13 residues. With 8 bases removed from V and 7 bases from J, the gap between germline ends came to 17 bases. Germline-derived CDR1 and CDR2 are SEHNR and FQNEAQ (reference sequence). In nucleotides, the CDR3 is TGTGCCAGCGGCATACAGGGAACAATTGAAGCTTTCTTT. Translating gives CASGIQGTIEAFF.

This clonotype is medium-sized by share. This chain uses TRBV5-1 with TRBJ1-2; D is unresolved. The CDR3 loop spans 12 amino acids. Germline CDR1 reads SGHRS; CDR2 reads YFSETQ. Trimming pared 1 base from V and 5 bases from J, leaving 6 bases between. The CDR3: CASSLPGYGYTF. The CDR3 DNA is TGCGCCAGCAGCTTGCCCGGTTATGGCTACACCTTC.

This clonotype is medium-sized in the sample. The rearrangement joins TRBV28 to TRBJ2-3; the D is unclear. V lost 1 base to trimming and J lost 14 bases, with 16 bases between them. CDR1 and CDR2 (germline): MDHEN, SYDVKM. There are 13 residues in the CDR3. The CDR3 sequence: CASSLLDPHRSYF. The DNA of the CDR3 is TGTGCCAGCAGTTTATTGGACCCTCATCGGTCGTATTTT.

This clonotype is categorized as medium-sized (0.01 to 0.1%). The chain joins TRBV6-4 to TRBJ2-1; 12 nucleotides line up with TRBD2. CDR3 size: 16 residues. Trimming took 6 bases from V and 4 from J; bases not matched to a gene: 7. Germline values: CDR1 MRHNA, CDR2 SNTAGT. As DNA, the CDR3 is TGTGCCAGCAGCCAGACCGGGACTAGCGGGTACAATGAGCAGTTCTTC. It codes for CASSQTGTSGYNEQFF.

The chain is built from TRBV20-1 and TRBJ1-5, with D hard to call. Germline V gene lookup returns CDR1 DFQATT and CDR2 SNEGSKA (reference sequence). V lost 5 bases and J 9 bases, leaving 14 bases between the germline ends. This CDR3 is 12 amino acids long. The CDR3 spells CSASDGLGPQHF. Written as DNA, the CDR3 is TGCAGTGCTTCGGACGGCCTTGGGCCCCAGCATTTT.

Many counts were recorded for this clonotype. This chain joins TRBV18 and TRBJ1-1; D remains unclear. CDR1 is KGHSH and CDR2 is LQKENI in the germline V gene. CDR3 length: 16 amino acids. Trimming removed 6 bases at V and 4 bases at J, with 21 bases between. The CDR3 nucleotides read TGTGCCAGCTCCTTAACGAGGTCTGACGGTGGCACTGAAGCTTTCTTT. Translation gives CASSLTRSDGGTEAFF.

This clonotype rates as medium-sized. CDR3 DNA: TGCAGCGTTCAGACAGGGCTAGAGCAGCCCCAGCATTTT. Its translation is CSVQTGLEQPQHF. The rearrangement joins TRBV29-1 to TRBJ1-5; 7 positions agree with TRBD1. Germline values: CDR1 SQVTM, CDR2 ANQGSEA. The J segment lost 7 bases and the V segment lost 5 bases, leaving 8 bases of the junction unmatched. This CDR3 spans 13 amino acids.

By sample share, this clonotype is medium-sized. In DNA, the CDR3 is TGCAGCGTTGCGCAGACTAACTATGGCTACACCTTC. Translated: CSVAQTNYGYTF. This rearrangement joins TRBV29-1 to TRBJ1-2; no reliable D call. The CDR3 loop spans 12 amino acids. V lost 4 bases and J 0 bases, leaving 6 bases between the germline ends. Germline V gene data show CDR1 as SQVTM and CDR2 as ANQGSEA.

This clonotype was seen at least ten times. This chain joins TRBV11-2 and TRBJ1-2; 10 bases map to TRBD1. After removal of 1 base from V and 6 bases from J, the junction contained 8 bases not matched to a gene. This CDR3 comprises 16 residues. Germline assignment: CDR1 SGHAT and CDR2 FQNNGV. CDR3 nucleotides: TGTGCCAGCAGCTTAGCTCGTGCCGGGACAGGGGATGGCTACACCTTC. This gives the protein CASSLARAGTGDGYTF.

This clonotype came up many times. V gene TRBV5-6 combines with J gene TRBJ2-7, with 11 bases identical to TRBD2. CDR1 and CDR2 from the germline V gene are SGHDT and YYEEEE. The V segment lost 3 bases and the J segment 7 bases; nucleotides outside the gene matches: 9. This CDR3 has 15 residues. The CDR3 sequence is CASSSGLAEAREQYF. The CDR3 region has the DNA TGTGCCAGCAGCTCGGGACTAGCGGAGGCCCGGGAGCAGTACTTC.

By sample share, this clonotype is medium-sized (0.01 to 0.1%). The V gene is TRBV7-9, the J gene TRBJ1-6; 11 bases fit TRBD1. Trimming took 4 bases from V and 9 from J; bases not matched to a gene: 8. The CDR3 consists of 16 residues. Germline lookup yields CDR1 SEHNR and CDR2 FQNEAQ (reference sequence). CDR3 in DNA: TGTGCCAGCAGCTCCACGACGGGACAGGGGGGTTCACCCCTCCACTTT. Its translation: CASSSTTGQGGSPLHF.

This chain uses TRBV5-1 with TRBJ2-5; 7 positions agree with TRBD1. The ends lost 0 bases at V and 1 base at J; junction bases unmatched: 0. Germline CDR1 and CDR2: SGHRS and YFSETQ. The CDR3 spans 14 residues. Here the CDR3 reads CASSLGQGQETQYF. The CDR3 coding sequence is TGCGCCAGCAGCTTGGGACAGGGCCAAGAGACCCAGTACTTC.

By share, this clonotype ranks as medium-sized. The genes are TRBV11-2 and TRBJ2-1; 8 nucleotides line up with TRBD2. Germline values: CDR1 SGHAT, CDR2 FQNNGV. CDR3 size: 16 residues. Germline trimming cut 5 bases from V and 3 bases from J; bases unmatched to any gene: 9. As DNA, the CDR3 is TGTGCCAGCAGCCCCCGGAAAAGCGGGAGCTACAATGAGCAGTTCTTC. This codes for CASSPRKSGSYNEQFF.

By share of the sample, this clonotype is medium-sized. Here the CDR3 DNA reads TGTGCCAGCAGAAGGGGGGAGAACACTGAAGCTTTCTTT. As protein: CASRRGENTEAFF. The chain links TRBV2 to TRBJ1-1; D is perhaps TRBD1 (6 bases). The CDR3 runs 13 residues. CDR1 and CDR2 (germline): SNHLY, FYNNEI. Trimming pared 6 bases from V and 1 base from J, leaving 9 bases between.

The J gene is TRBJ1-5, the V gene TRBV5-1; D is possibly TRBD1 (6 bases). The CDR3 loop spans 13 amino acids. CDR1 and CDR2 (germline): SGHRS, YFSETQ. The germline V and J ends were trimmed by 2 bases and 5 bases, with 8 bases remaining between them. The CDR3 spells CASSFEGDQPQHF. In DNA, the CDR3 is TGCGCCAGCAGCTTCGAGGGGGATCAGCCCCAGCATTTT.

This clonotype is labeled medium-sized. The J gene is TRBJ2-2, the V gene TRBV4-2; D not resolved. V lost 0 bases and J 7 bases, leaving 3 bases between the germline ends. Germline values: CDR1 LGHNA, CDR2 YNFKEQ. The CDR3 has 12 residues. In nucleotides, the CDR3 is TGTGCCAGCAGCCAAGATGACGGGGAGCTGTTTTTT. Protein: CASSQDDGELFF.

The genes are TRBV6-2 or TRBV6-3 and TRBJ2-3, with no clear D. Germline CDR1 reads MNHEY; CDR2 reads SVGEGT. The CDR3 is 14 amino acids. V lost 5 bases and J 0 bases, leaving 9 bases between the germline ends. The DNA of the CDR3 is TGTGCCAGCAGTCGCCTATCCAGCACAGATACGCAGTATTTT. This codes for CASSRLSSTDTQYF.

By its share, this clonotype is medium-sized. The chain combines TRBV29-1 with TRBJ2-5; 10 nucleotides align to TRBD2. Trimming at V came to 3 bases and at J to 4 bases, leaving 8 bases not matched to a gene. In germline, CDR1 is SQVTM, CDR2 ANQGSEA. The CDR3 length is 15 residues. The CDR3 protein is CSVEGLAGVGETQYF. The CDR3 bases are TGCAGCGTTGAGGGGCTAGCGGGAGTTGGAGAGACCCAGTACTTC.

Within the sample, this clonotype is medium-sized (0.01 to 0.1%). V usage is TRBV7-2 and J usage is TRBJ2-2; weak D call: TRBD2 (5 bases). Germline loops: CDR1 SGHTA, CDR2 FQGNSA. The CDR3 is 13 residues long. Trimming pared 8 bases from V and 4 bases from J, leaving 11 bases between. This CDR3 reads CASGRGITGELFF. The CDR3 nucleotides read TGTGCCAGCGGCCGGGGAATCACCGGGGAGCTGTTTTTT.

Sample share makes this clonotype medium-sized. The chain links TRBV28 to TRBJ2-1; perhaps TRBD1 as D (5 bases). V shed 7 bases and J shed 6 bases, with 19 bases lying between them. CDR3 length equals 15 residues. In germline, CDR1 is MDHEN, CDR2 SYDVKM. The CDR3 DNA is TGTGCCAGCACCTCCCGTAGGGCAGGGATCAATGAGCAGTTCTTC. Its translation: CASTSRRAGINEQFF. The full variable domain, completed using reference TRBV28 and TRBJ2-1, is DVKVTQSSRYLVKRTGEKVFLECVQDMDHENMFWYRQDPGLGLRLIYFSYDVKMKEKGDIPEGYSVSREKKERFSLILESASTNQTSMYLCASTSRRAGINEQFFGPGTRLTVL.